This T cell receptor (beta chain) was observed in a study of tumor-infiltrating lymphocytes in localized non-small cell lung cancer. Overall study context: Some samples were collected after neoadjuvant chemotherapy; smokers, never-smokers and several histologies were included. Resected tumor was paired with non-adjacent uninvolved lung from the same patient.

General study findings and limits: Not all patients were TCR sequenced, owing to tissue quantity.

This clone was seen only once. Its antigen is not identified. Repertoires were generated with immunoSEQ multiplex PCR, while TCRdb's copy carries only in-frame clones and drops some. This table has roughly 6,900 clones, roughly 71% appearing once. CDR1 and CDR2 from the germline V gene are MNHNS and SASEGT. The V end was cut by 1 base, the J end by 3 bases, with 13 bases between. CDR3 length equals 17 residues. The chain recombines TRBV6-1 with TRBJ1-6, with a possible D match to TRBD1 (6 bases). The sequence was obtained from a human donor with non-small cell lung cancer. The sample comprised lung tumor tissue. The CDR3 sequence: CASSEGGGRVYNSPLHF. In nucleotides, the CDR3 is TGTGCCAGCAGTGAAGGAGGGGGGAGAGTCTATAATTCACCCCTCCACTTT.